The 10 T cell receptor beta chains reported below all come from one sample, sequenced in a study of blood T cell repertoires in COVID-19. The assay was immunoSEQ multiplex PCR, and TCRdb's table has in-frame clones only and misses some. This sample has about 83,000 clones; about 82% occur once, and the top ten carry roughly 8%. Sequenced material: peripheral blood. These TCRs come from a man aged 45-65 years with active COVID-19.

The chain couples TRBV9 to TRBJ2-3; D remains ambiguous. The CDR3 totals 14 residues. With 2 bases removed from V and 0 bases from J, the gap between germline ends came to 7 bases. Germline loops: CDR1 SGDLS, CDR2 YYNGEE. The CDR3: CASSVSPSTDTQYF. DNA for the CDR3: TGTGCCAGCAGCGTCTCCCCCAGCACAGATACGCAGTATTTT. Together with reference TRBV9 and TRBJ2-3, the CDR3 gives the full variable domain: DSGVTQTPKHLITATGQRVTLRCSPRSGDLSVYWYQQSLDQGLQFLIQYYNGEERAKGNILERFSAQQFPDLHSELNLSSLELGDSALYFCASSVSPSTDTQYFGPGTRLTVL.

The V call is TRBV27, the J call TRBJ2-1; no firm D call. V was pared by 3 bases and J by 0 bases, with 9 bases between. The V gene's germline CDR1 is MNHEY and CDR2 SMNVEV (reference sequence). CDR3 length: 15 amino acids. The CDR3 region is CASSFGGSSYNEQFF. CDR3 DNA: TGTGCCAGCAGTTTTGGCGGTAGCTCCTACAATGAGCAGTTCTTC.

The CDR3 coding sequence is TGTGCCAGCACTCGAGGCAGGGCAGCGAACTATGGCTACACCTTC. Protein sequence: CASTRGRAANYGYTF. The gene calls are TRBV7-9 and TRBJ1-2, with D possibly being TRBD1 (5 bases). Trimming shortened V by 7 bases and J by 2 bases, and 17 bases separated the two germline ends. The CDR3 is 15 residues long. CDR1 and CDR2 (germline): SEHNR, FQNEAQ (reference sequence).

The CDR3 nucleotides read TGTGCCAGCAGCTCCGGGACAGGATTACTGAGGGAGACCCAGTACTTC. Protein product: CASSSGTGLLRETQYF. The J gene is TRBJ2-5, the V gene TRBV11-3; 8 nucleotides line up with TRBD1. The CDR3 extends over 16 amino acids. Germline V gene sequence: CDR1 SGHNT, CDR2 YENEEA. V shed 4 bases, J shed 5 bases, and the junction held 12 bases outside the gene matches.

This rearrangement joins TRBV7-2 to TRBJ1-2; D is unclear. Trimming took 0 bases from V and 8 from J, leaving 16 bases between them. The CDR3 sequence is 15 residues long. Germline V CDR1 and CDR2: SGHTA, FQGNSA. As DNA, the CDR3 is TGTGCCAGCAGCTTAGCATTTCCAAGGACTGCGGGCTACACCTTC. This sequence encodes CASSLAFPRTAGYTF.

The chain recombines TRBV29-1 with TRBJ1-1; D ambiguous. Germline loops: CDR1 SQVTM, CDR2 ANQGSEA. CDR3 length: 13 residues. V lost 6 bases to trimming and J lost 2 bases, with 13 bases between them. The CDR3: CSVRAGLNTEAFF. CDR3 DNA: TGCAGCGTCCGAGCCGGGTTAAACACTGAAGCTTTCTTT. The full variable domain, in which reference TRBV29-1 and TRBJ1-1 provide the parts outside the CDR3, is SAVISQKPSRDICQRGTSLTIQCQVDSQVTMMFWYRQQPGQSLTLIATANQGSEATYESGFVIDKFPISRPNLTFSTLTVSNMSPEDSSIYLCSVRAGLNTEAFFGQGTRLTVV.

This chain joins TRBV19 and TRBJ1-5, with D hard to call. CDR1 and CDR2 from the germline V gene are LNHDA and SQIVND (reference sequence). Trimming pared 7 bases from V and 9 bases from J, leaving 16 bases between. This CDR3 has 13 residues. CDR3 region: CASNPETRGPQHF. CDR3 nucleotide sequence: TGTGCCAGTAATCCCGAGACCAGAGGGCCCCAGCATTTT.

The CDR3 sequence is CASSANGRETQYF. The CDR3 bases are TGTGCCAGCTCAGCGAACGGTCGGGAGACCCAGTACTTC. The chain uses TRBV18 and TRBJ2-5; no clear D gene. Germline V gene sequence: CDR1 KGHSH, CDR2 LQKENI. The CDR3 sequence is 13 residues long. The germline V and J ends were trimmed by 5 bases and 5 bases, with 12 bases remaining between them.

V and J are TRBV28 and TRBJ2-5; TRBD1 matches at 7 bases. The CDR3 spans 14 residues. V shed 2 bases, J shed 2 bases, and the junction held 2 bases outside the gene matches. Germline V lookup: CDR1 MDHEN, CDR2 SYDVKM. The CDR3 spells CASSLPDRQETQYF. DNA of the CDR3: TGTGCCAGCAGTTTACCGGACAGGCAAGAGACCCAGTACTTC.

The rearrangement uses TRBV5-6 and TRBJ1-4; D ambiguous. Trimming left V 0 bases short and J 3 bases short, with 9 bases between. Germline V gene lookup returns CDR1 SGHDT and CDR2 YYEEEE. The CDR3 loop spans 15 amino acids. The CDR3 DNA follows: TGTGCCAGCAGCTTGGGGATTCGGGCTAATGAAAAACTGTTTTTT. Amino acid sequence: CASSLGIRANEKLFF.